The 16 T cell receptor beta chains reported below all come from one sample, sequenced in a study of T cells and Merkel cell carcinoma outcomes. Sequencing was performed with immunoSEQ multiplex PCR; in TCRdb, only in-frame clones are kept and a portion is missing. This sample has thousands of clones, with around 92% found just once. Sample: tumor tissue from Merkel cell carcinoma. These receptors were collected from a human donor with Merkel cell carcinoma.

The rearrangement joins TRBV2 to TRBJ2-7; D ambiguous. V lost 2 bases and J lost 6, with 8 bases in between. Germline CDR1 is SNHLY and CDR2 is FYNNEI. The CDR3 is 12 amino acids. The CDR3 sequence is CASSEPYIEQYF. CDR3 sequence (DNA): TGTGCCAGCAGTGAACCCTATATCGAGCAGTACTTC.

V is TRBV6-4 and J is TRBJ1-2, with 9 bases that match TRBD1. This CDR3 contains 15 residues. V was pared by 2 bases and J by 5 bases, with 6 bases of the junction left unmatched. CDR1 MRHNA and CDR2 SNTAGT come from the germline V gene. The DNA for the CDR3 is TGTGCCAGCAGTGACGGCCAGGGACAGGGTTATGGCTACACCTTC. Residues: CASSDGQGQGYGYTF.

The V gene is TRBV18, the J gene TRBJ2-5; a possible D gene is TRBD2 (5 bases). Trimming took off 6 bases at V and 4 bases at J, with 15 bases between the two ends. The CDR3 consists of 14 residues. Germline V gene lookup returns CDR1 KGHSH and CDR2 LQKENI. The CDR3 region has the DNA TGTGCCAGCTCCCCCCGAAGGGAGCTAGAGACCCAGTACTTC. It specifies CASSPRRELETQYF.

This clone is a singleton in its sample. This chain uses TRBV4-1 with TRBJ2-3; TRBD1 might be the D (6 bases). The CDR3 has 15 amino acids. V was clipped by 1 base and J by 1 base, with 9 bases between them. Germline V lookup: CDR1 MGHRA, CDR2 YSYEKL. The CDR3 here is CASSQGTVGTDTQYF. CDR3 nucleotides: TGCGCCAGCAGCCAAGGGACAGTGGGCACAGATACGCAGTATTTT.

In DNA form, the CDR3 reads TGTGCCACGGATCGCACAGATACGCAGTATTTT. This gives the protein CATDRTDTQYF. This rearrangement joins TRBV7-9 to TRBJ2-3; no reliable D call. With 10 bases removed from V and 1 base from J, the gap between germline ends came to 6 bases. This CDR3 comprises 11 residues. From germline, CDR1 is SEHNR and CDR2 FQNEAQ (reference sequence). Full variable domain (remainder filled in from reference TRBV7-9 and TRBJ2-3): DTGVSQNPRHKITKRGQNVTFRCDPISEHNRLYWYRQTLGQGPEFLTYFQNEAQLEKSRLLSDRFSAERPKGSFSTLEIQRTEQGDSAMYLCATDRTDTQYFGPGTRLTVL.

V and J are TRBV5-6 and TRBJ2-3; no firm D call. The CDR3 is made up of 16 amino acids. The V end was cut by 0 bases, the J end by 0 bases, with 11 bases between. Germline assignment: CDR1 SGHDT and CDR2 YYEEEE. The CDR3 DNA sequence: TGTGCCAGCAGCTTGGCCATCCGGGCTAGCACAGATACGCAGTATTTT. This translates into CASSLAIRASTDTQYF.

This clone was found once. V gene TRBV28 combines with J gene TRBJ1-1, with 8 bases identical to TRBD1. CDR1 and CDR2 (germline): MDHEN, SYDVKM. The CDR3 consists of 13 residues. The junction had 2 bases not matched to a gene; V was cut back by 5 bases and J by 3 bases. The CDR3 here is CASSLQGDTEAFF. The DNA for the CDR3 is TGTGCCAGCAGTCTACAGGGGGACACTGAAGCTTTCTTT.

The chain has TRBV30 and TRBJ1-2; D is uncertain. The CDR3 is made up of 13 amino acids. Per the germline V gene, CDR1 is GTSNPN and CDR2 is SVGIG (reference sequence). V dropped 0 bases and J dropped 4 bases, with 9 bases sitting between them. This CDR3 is CAWSVQRTYGYTF. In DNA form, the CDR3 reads TGTGCCTGGAGTGTACAACGGACCTATGGCTACACCTTC.

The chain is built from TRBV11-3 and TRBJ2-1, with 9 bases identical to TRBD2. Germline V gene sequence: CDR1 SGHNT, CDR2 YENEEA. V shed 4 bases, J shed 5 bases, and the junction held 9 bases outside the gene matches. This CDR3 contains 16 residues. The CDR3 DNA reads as TGTGCCAGCAGCTCCCCCGGGACTAGCATGGACAATGAGCAGTTCTTC. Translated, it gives CASSSPGTSMDNEQFF.

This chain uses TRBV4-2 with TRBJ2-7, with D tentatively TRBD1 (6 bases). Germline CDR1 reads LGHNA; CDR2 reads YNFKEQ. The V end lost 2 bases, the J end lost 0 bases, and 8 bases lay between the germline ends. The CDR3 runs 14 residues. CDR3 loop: CASSQRGTSYEQYF. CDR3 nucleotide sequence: TGTGCCAGCAGCCAAAGGGGGACCTCCTACGAGCAGTACTTC.

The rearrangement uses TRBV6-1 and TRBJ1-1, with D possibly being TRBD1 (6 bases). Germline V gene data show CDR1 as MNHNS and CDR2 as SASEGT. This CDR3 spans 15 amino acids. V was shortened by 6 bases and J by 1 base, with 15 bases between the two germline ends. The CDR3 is CASRPSTGKNTEAFF. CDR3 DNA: TGTGCCAGCAGACCTTCTACAGGGAAGAACACTGAAGCTTTCTTT.

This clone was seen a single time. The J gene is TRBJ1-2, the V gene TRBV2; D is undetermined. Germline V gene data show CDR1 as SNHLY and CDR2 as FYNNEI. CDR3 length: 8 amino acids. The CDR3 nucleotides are TGTGCGGAGGATGTCTACACCTTC. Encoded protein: CAEDVYTF.

The CDR3 coding sequence is TGTGCCAGCAGCAAAAAGGGCGAGCAGTACTTC. This encodes CASSKKGEQYF. The rearrangement joins TRBV6-5 to TRBJ2-7; no definite D call. CDR1 and CDR2 from the germline V gene are MNHEY and SVGAGI. Deletions cut 6 bases from V and 6 bases from J, with 9 bases between. The CDR3 extends over 11 amino acids.

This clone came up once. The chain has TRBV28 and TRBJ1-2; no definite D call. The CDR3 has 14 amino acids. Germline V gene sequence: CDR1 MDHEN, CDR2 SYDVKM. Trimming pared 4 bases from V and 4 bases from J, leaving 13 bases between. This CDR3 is CASSWIGVGYGYTF. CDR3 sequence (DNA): TGTGCCAGCAGTTGGATCGGGGTCGGCTATGGCTACACCTTC.

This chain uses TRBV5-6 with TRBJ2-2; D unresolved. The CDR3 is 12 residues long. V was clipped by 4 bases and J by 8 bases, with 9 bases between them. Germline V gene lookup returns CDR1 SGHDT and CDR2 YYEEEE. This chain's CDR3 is CASSRVGGELFF. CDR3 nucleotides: TGTGCCAGCAGCCGAGTGGGAGGGGAGCTGTTTTTT.

The CDR3 loop is CASSIRSGTGQETQYF. CDR3 sequence (DNA): TGTGCCAGCAGCATCAGATCCGGGACAGGACAAGAGACCCAGTACTTC. This sequence joins TRBV7-8 and TRBJ2-5, with 8 nucleotides matching TRBD1. The CDR3 runs to 16 residues. CDR1 and CDR2 from the germline V gene are SGHVS and FQNEAQ. V shed 5 bases, J shed 2 bases, and the junction held 10 bases outside the gene matches. The complete variable domain, with remaining parts taken from reference TRBV7-8 and TRBJ2-5, reads GAGVSQSPRYKVAKRGQDVALRCDPISGHVSLFWYQQALGQGPEFLTYFQNEAQLDKSGLPSDRFFAERPEGSVSTLKIQRTQQEDSAVYLCASSIRSGTGQETQYFGPGTRLLVL.